The 28 T cell receptor beta chains reported below all come from one sample, sequenced in a study of lymphopenia after photon versus proton radiotherapy. The table came from immunoSEQ multiplex PCR; TCRdb's copy has only in-frame clones and leaves some out. The data contain tens of thousands of clones, roughly 91% of them singletons. This specimen was peripheral blood, taken from a patient treated with proton-based radiotherapy. These receptor sequences come from a man of 80 years or more with esophageal cancer.

The genes are TRBV5-5 and TRBJ1-1; no firm D call. Deletions cut 2 bases from V and 5 bases from J, with 10 bases between. The CDR3 length is 13 residues. Germline CDR1 reads SGHKS; CDR2 reads YYEKEE (reference sequence). CDR3 region: CASSLYLSTEAFF. CDR3 in DNA: TGTGCCAGCAGCTTATATTTAAGTACTGAAGCTTTCTTT.

The CDR3 is CASGLSADSPLHF. In nucleotides, the CDR3 is TGTGCTAGTGGTTTGTCCGCGGATTCACCCCTCCACTTT. The chain links TRBV12-5 to TRBJ1-6; no clear D. The V gene lost 2 bases and the J gene lost 8 bases, with 7 bases spanning the gap. Germline assignment: CDR1 LGHNT and CDR2 FRNRAP. This CDR3 contains 13 residues.

This chain joins TRBV5-1 and TRBJ1-1; possible D gene TRBD1, 6 bases. CDR1 is SGHRS, CDR2 YFSETQ, per germline. V lost 4 bases and J 1 base, leaving 11 bases between the germline ends. The CDR3 runs to 14 residues. CDR3 region: CASSRGGRNTEAFF. The CDR3 region has the DNA TGCGCCAGCAGCAGAGGGGGACGGAACACTGAAGCTTTCTTT.

The CDR3 bases are TGTGCCAGCAGCTTAGATCGGGCTAGCGGGACGAGCAACGAGCAGTACTTC. The encoded protein is CASSLDRASGTSNEQYF. The chain is built from TRBV11-2 and TRBJ2-7, with 9 bases identical to TRBD2. The germline CDR1 and CDR2 sequences are SGHAT and FQNNGV. There are 17 residues in the CDR3. Trimming cost V 0 bases and J 5 bases; bases outside gene matches: 11.

CDR3 protein: CSVVRRGADTQYF. DNA of the CDR3: TGCAGCGTTGTACGCAGGGGGGCAGATACGCAGTATTTT. The chain links TRBV29-1 to TRBJ2-3; a weak D match, TRBD1 (7 bases). Deletions cut 4 bases from V and 4 bases from J, with 12 bases between. The CDR3 runs to 13 residues. CDR1 and CDR2 (germline): SQVTM, ANQGSEA.

The chain carries TRBV4-1 and TRBJ1-4, with D unclear. The length of the CDR3 is 14 residues. Trimming pared 2 bases from V and 8 bases from J, leaving 12 bases between. Germline CDR1 and CDR2: MGHRA and YSYEKL. This chain's CDR3 is CASSQLGVGEKLFF. The CDR3 bases are TGCGCCAGCAGCCAACTGGGAGTTGGAGAAAAACTGTTTTTT.

The chain employs TRBV7-2 and TRBJ1-6; tentatively, D is TRBD1 (5 bases). The CDR3 is 16 amino acids. CDR1 is SGHTA, CDR2 FQGNSA, per germline. Trimming pared 5 bases from V and 8 bases from J, leaving 19 bases between. CDR3 DNA: TGTGCCAGCAGCCCTCGAAGGGGAGGCAACTATTCACCCCTCCACTTT. Residues: CASSPRRGGNYSPLHF.

V gene TRBV29-1 combines with J gene TRBJ2-5, with 8 bases aligning to TRBD1. The V segment lost 6 bases and the J segment 4 bases; nucleotides outside the gene matches: 10. CDR1 SQVTM and CDR2 ANQGSEA come from the germline V gene. The CDR3 is 14 residues long. Here the CDR3 reads CSVRPDRGLETQYF. The CDR3 DNA sequence: TGCAGCGTCCGCCCCGACAGGGGATTAGAGACCCAGTACTTC.

The chain links TRBV10-2 to TRBJ1-4; D remains unclear. V lost 0 bases and J lost 4, with 12 bases in between. The V gene's germline CDR1 is WSHSY and CDR2 SAAADI. The CDR3 covers 16 residues. DNA for the CDR3: TGCGCCAGCAGTGAGTCGAGGCTGAGCAATAATGAAAAACTGTTTTTT. Its protein product is CASSESRLSNNEKLFF.

The chain couples TRBV6-5 to TRBJ1-1, with D tentatively TRBD1 (5 bases). CDR3 length: 15 amino acids. Trimming took off 6 bases at V and 6 bases at J, with 20 bases between the two ends. In germline, CDR1 is MNHEY, CDR2 SVGAGI. The CDR3 DNA sequence: TGTGCCAGCAGGTTGGGGGGGTTGGACGTCTCTGAAGCTTTCTTT. Residues: CASRLGGLDVSEAFF.

CDR3: CASSFNDRPSYEQYF. The CDR3 coding sequence is TGTGCCAGCAGCTTTAACGACAGGCCCTCCTACGAGCAGTACTTC. J is TRBJ2-7 and V is TRBV7-7, with a possible D match to TRBD1 (6 bases). V gave up 3 bases and J gave up 0 bases, with 12 bases separating them. The CDR3 runs 15 residues. CDR1 and CDR2 (germline): SSHAT, FNYEAQ (reference sequence).

The V gene is TRBV4-1, the J gene TRBJ2-7; D not resolved. This CDR3 comprises 15 residues. Germline-derived CDR1 and CDR2 are MGHRA and YSYEKL. The V end was cut by 0 bases, the J end by 0 bases, with 9 bases between. The CDR3 DNA reads TGCGCCAGCAGCCAAGAAGGGAAAAGCTCCTACGAGCAGTACTTC. Translating it yields CASSQEGKSSYEQYF.

The chain links TRBV30 to TRBJ2-3, with 7 bases identical to TRBD2. V dropped 5 bases and J dropped 0; count of bases not matched to a gene: 5. This CDR3 has 14 amino acids. Germline values: CDR1 GTSNPN, CDR2 SVGIG (reference sequence). The CDR3 DNA follows: TGTGCCTGGGAGCGGGGCTCTAGCACAGATACGCAGTATTTT. This sequence encodes CAWERGSSTDTQYF.

V is TRBV6-5 and J is TRBJ1-2; D not resolved. The CDR3 runs to 14 residues. Germline loops: CDR1 MNHEY, CDR2 SVGAGI. Trimming stripped 8 bases from V and 3 bases from J, with 16 bases between. The CDR3 DNA reads as TGTGCCAGCGGTCGCGGTCGACTAGACTATGGCTACACCTTC. It specifies CASGRGRLDYGYTF.

V is TRBV21-1 and J is TRBJ2-7; the table assigns TRBD1, which was not confirmed against the DNA. TRBV21-1 corresponds to a pseudogene. The CDR3 has 16 residues. The CDR3 loop reads CASSLRDRDTTYEQYF. The CDR3 region has the DNA TGTGCCAGCAGCCTCCGGGACAGAGATACGACCTACGAGCAGTACTTC.

The V call is TRBV7-8, the J call TRBJ2-3, with D unresolved. The CDR3 sequence is 12 residues long. CDR1 is SGHVS and CDR2 is FQNEAQ in the germline V gene. V was shortened by 1 base and J by 6 bases, with 5 bases between the two germline ends. Written as DNA, the CDR3 is TGTGCCAGCAGCTTAGAAAGGGATACGCAGTATTTT. Residues: CASSLERDTQYF.

This clone was found a few times. V is TRBV7-6 and J is TRBJ1-1, with D hard to call. The CDR3 is made up of 13 amino acids. CDR1 and CDR2 (germline): SGHVS, FNYEAQ. V dropped 5 bases and J dropped 4 bases, with 11 bases sitting between them. In DNA form, the CDR3 reads TGTGCCAGCAGCCCCGAGACGGGCACTGAAGCTTTCTTT. This translates into CASSPETGTEAFF.

The V call is TRBV5-8, the J call TRBJ2-6, with D perhaps TRBD1 (5 bases). CDR3 length equals 16 residues. CDR1 is SGHTS and CDR2 is YDEGEE in the germline V gene. Trimming removed 3 bases from V and 0 bases from J, with 10 bases in between. As DNA, the CDR3 is TGTGCCAGCAGCTCGTACAGGAGCTCTGGGGCCAACGTCCTGACTTTC. Protein sequence: CASSSYRSSGANVLTF.

The chain employs TRBV6-1 and TRBJ2-2; D gene ambiguous. The germline V gene encodes CDR1 MNHNS and CDR2 SASEGT. V was clipped by 1 base and J by 0 bases, with 3 bases between them. The CDR3 spans 14 residues. Here the CDR3 DNA reads TGTGCCAGCAGTGAAGGACCGAACACCGGGGAGCTGTTTTTT. This encodes CASSEGPNTGELFF.

This clone is medium-sized (0.01 to 0.1%) within its sample. This chain's CDR3 is CATGQGSGNTIYF. CDR3 nucleotide sequence: TGTGCCACCGGACAGGGGTCCGGAAACACCATATATTTT. The V call is TRBV15, the J call TRBJ1-3, with TRBD1 identical over 9 bases. Germline lookup yields CDR1 LNHNV and CDR2 YYDKDF (reference sequence). V gave up 8 bases and J gave up 4 bases; unmatched junction bases: 3. This CDR3 region has 13 residues.

The V call is TRBV7-9, the J call TRBJ1-1; 7 bases are a match to TRBD1. There are 15 residues in the CDR3. J lost 4 bases, V lost 2 bases, and 7 bases had no gene match. Per germline, CDR1 SEHNR and CDR2 FQNEAQ (reference sequence). CDR3 DNA sequence: TGTGCCAGCAGCTTACGTATAGGGGGCACCACTGAAGCTTTCTTT. Amino acid sequence: CASSLRIGGTTEAFF.

The chain recombines TRBV11-3 with TRBJ2-3; TRBD2 matches 9 bases. V lost 3 bases and J lost 4; bases outside the gene matches: 14. The CDR3 consists of 18 residues. Germline lookup yields CDR1 SGHNT and CDR2 YENEEA. The CDR3 region has the DNA TGTGCCAGCAGCTTGGTGGCTCGTAGCGGGAGTATGGCAGATACGCAGTATTTT. Translation gives CASSLVARSGSMADTQYF.

The chain combines TRBV7-7 with TRBJ2-5; TRBD1 agrees at 7 bases. Trimming cost V 5 bases and J 4 bases; bases outside gene matches: 7. Germline loops: CDR1 SSHAT, CDR2 FNYEAQ (reference sequence). CDR3 length equals 14 residues. DNA for the CDR3: TGTGCCAGCAGCCGAGGGGGCTGGGGAGAGACCCAGTACTTC. Translation: CASSRGGWGETQYF.

The gene calls are TRBV7-2 and TRBJ2-5; D not resolved. V dropped 5 bases and J dropped 2 bases, with 12 bases sitting between them. The CDR3 length is 14 residues. Germline CDR1 SGHTA, CDR2 FQGNSA. The CDR3 coding sequence is TGTGCCAGCAGCAGGCAGGTGGGTCAAGAGACCCAGTACTTC. Amino acids: CASSRQVGQETQYF.

The V and J genes are TRBV29-1 and TRBJ2-1; D remains unclear. V lost 4 bases, J lost 0 bases, and 10 bases lay in between. This CDR3 has 14 residues. The V gene's germline CDR1 is SQVTM and CDR2 ANQGSEA. CDR3 nucleotide sequence: TGCAGCGTTGTGGACCGACTCTCCTACAATGAGCAGTTCTTC. Encoded protein: CSVVDRLSYNEQFF.

The chain joins TRBV5-1 to TRBJ2-3; D remains unclear. Germline CDR1 SGHRS, CDR2 YFSETQ. Trimming pared 2 bases from V and 0 bases from J, leaving 10 bases between. The CDR3 is 15 amino acids. The CDR3 region is CASSLVGESTDTQYF. The CDR3 coding sequence is TGCGCCAGCAGCTTAGTAGGAGAGAGCACAGATACGCAGTATTTT.

CDR3 sequence: CASSFRRSYNEQFF. The CDR3 region has the DNA TGTGCCAGCAGCTTCCGTCGCTCCTACAATGAGCAGTTCTTC. This rearrangement joins TRBV7-8 to TRBJ2-1; D call uncertain. Trimming pared 3 bases from V and 0 bases from J, leaving 6 bases between. CDR1 is SGHVS and CDR2 is FQNEAQ in the germline V gene. This CDR3 region has 14 residues.

The chain carries TRBV7-8 and TRBJ2-5; 7 nucleotides align to TRBD1. Per the germline V gene, CDR1 is SGHVS and CDR2 is FQNEAQ. V lost 5 bases to trimming and J lost 3 bases; unmatched junction nucleotides: 6. The CDR3 has 14 residues. CDR3 in DNA: TGTGCCAGCAGCCCGACAGGGTTAAAAGAGACCCAGTACTTC. It is translated as CASSPTGLKETQYF.